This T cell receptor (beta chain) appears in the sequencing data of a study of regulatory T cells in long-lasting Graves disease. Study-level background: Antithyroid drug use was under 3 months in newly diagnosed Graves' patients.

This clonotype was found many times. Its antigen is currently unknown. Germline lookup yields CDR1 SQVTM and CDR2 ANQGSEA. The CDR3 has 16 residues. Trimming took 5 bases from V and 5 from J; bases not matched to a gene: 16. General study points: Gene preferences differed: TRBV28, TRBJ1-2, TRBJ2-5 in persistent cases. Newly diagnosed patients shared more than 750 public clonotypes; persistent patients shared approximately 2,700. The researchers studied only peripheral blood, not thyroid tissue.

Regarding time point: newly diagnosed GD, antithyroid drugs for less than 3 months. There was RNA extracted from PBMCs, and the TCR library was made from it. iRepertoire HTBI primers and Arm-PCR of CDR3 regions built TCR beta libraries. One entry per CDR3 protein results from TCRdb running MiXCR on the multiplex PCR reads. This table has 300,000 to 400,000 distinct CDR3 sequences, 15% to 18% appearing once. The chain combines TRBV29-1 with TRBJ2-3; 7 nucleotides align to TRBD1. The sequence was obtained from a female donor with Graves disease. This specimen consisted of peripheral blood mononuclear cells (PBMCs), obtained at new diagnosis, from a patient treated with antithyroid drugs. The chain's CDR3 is CSVTLLRDSGIDTQYF. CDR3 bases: TGCAGCGTTACATTACTTCGGGACAGTGGGATAGATACGCAGTATTTT.